A single sample gave rise to the 29 T cell receptor beta chains below, sequenced in a study of blood T cell repertoires in COVID-19. Produced via immunoSEQ multiplex PCR; TCRdb's table is partial and in-frame only. The sample consists of about 110,000 clones, 70% to 90% of them appearing once. The sequencing sample was made of peripheral blood. These receptors were collected from a man aged 35 to 55 with active or convalescent COVID-19.

The chain couples TRBV27 to TRBJ2-5; D may be TRBD1 (7 bases). V was clipped by 10 bases and J by 10 bases, with 22 bases between them. CDR3 length: 13 amino acids. Germline V gene lookup returns CDR1 MNHEY and CDR2 SMNVEV (reference sequence). CDR3 DNA: TGTGCCACCGGACCACAGGGGAGGAGAGACCAGTACTTC. Residues: CATGPQGRRDQYF.

This clone has just one count. The chain has TRBV20-1 and TRBJ1-1; D remains unclear. CDR1 and CDR2 from the germline V gene are DFQATT and SNEGSKA (reference sequence). The length of the CDR3 is 10 residues. V was shortened by 3 bases and J by 7 bases, with 6 bases between the two germline ends. The CDR3 bases are TGCAGTGCTAGTGCCCTTGAAGCTTTCTTT. Translated, it gives CSASALEAFF.

The J gene is TRBJ2-7, the V gene TRBV30, with 9 bases aligning to TRBD2. The CDR3 is made up of 16 amino acids. Looked up from germline, CDR1 is GTSNPN and CDR2 is SVGIG (reference sequence). V dropped 2 bases and J dropped 2; count of bases not matched to a gene: 10. The CDR3 reads CAWSSQGTSRTYEQYF. As DNA, the CDR3 is TGTGCCTGGAGTTCACAGGGGACTAGCAGGACCTACGAGCAGTACTTC.

V gene TRBV5-5 combines with J gene TRBJ2-7; D perhaps matches TRBD1 (5 bases). The ends were cut back, 4 bases at V and 3 bases at J, with 17 bases in the middle. The CDR3 is made up of 15 amino acids. In germline, CDR1 is SGHKS, CDR2 YYEKEE (reference sequence). In nucleotides, the CDR3 is TGTGCCAGCAGCCCCGAACAGGCGACTGGCTACGAGCAGTACTTC. It encodes CASSPEQATGYEQYF.

The rearrangement links TRBV30 to TRBJ1-1; D not certain. CDR1 GTSNPN and CDR2 SVGIG come from the germline V gene (reference sequence). V was shortened by 2 bases and J by 10 bases, with 14 bases between the two germline ends. The CDR3 length is 12 residues. CDR3 sequence: CAWSFTGGIAFF. The CDR3 nucleotides read TGTGCCTGGAGTTTCACGGGAGGTATAGCTTTCTTT.

J is TRBJ1-3 and V is TRBV30; possible D gene TRBD1, 6 bases. The CDR3 length is 12 residues. Germline CDR1 reads GTSNPN; CDR2 reads SVGIG (reference sequence). The V end lost 0 bases, the J end lost 8 bases, and 8 bases lay between the germline ends. The CDR3 coding sequence is TGTGCCTGGAGTGTAGGGGGGGACACCATATATTTT. It yields the protein CAWSVGGDTIYF.

This chain connects TRBV24-1 to TRBJ2-3; 12 bases are shared with TRBD2. The V gene end was trimmed by 4 bases and the J gene end by 3 bases; junction bases not matched to a gene: 4. Germline lookup yields CDR1 KGHDR and CDR2 SFDVKD. The CDR3 has 16 amino acids. CDR3 loop: CATSDWTSGKTDTQYF. The CDR3 DNA reads TGTGCCACCAGTGACTGGACTAGCGGGAAAACAGATACGCAGTATTTT.

This chain links TRBV10-3 with TRBJ1-1; D possibly corresponds to TRBD1 (5 bases). Trimming stripped 4 bases from V and 4 bases from J, with 10 bases between. Germline V gene lookup returns CDR1 ENHRY and CDR2 SYGVKD. The CDR3 is 13 residues long. The CDR3 bases are TGTGCCATCAGTGGTTGGGGGGGCACTGAAGCTTTCTTT. Its translation is CAISGWGGTEAFF.

V gene TRBV6-5 combines with J gene TRBJ1-3; D is undetermined. CDR1 and CDR2 from the germline V gene are MNHEY and SVGAGI. V gave up 8 bases and J gave up 3 bases, with 14 bases separating them. This CDR3 is built from 14 residues. The CDR3 region is CASSRVIRGNTIYF. CDR3 sequence (DNA): TGTGCCAGCTCCCGGGTGATTCGTGGAAACACCATATATTTT.

The chain links TRBV7-2 to TRBJ2-2; D gene ambiguous. The V gene lost 4 bases and the J gene lost 5 bases, with 20 bases spanning the gap. CDR3 length: 17 residues. CDR1 is SGHTA, CDR2 FQGNSA, per germline. The CDR3 protein is CASSSQGWLVTTGELFF. The CDR3 DNA reads as TGTGCCAGCAGCTCCCAAGGTTGGCTAGTGACGACCGGGGAGCTGTTTTTT.

V and J are TRBV28 and TRBJ1-2, with 9 bases that match TRBD1. V was pared by 6 bases and J by 8 bases, with 13 bases of the junction left unmatched. CDR3 size: 15 residues. Looked up from germline, CDR1 is MDHEN and CDR2 is SYDVKM. CDR3 bases: TGTGCCAGCAGCCGCCGGGACAGGGTATTAGAGGGCTACACCTTC. Its protein product is CASSRRDRVLEGYTF.

The J gene is TRBJ1-6, the V gene TRBV28; D might be TRBD1 (5 bases). CDR1 is MDHEN and CDR2 is SYDVKM in the germline V gene. The length of the CDR3 is 17 residues. V lost 6 bases, J lost 1 base, and 16 bases lay in between. CDR3 amino acids: CASSGGGVKSYNSPLHF. In DNA, the CDR3 is TGTGCCAGCAGCGGTGGGGGGGTCAAGTCCTATAATTCACCCCTCCACTTT.

The gene calls are TRBV19 and TRBJ2-7; TRBD2 is a possible D gene (5 bases). The CDR3 is made up of 14 amino acids. Germline-derived CDR1 and CDR2 are LNHDA and SQIVND (reference sequence). V lost 3 bases, J lost 2 bases, and 11 bases lay in between. The CDR3 DNA is TGTGCCAGTAGTATTGCTCCGGGGACCTACGAGCAGTACTTC. Amino acids: CASSIAPGTYEQYF.

J is TRBJ2-1 and V is TRBV9, with D possibly being TRBD2 (6 bases). Trimming took off 3 bases at V and 6 bases at J, with 13 bases between the two ends. Germline loops: CDR1 SGDLS, CDR2 YYNGEE. This CDR3 is 14 amino acids long. The CDR3: CASSGDLGSNEQFF. DNA of the CDR3: TGTGCCAGCAGCGGGGACTTAGGTTCCAATGAGCAGTTCTTC.

The genes are TRBV5-8 and TRBJ1-6, with D maybe TRBD1 (5 bases). The ends were cut back, 9 bases at V and 0 bases at J, with 13 bases in the middle. The CDR3 has 15 amino acids. Germline loops: CDR1 SGHTS, CDR2 YDEGEE. The CDR3, as DNA: TGTGCCACAGAACAGGAAAGCTCCTATAATTCACCCCTCCACTTT. The encoded protein is CATEQESSYNSPLHF.

The chain has TRBV9 and TRBJ1-3; D call uncertain. V was trimmed by 3 bases and J by 4 bases, leaving 11 bases between them. In germline, CDR1 is SGDLS, CDR2 YYNGEE. The CDR3 sequence is 14 residues long. The CDR3 DNA is TGTGCCAGCAGCGCCGGTAACTTAGGAAACACCATATATTTT. Protein sequence: CASSAGNLGNTIYF.

This sequence joins TRBV14 and TRBJ1-6, with a weak D call TRBD1 (5 bases). Germline-derived CDR1 and CDR2 are SGHDN and FVKESK. V lost 1 base and J 10 bases, leaving 14 bases between the germline ends. The CDR3 is 15 amino acids. The CDR3 sequence is CASSQGVTEGSPLHF. CDR3 in DNA: TGTGCCAGCAGCCAAGGGGTAACGGAGGGGTCACCCCTCCACTTT.

The V call is TRBV5-8, the J call TRBJ1-2; no clear D gene. Trimming removed 2 bases from V and 6 bases from J, with 17 bases in between. Per the germline V gene, CDR1 is SGHTS and CDR2 is YDEGEE. The CDR3 runs 15 residues. CDR3 coding DNA: TGTGCCAGCAGCTTCCCGGAGAGGAGAGTCAATGGCTACACCTTC. It translates to CASSFPERRVNGYTF.

This chain connects TRBV3-1 (or the pseudogene TRBV3-2) to TRBJ1-3; D not resolved. Germline values: CDR1 LGHDT, CDR2 YNNKEL (reference sequence). The CDR3 totals 15 residues. Trimming took off 2 bases at V and 0 bases at J, with 8 bases between the two ends. CDR3 nucleotide sequence: TGTGCCAGCAGCCAATCCCAGGACTCTGGAAACACCATATATTTT. As protein: CASSQSQDSGNTIYF.

A single count supports this clone. The V call is TRBV7-2, the J call TRBJ1-4; 9 nucleotides line up with TRBD1. Germline V gives CDR1 SGHTA, CDR2 FQGNSA. Trimming at V came to 0 bases and at J to 7 bases, leaving 6 bases not matched to a gene. The CDR3 loop spans 16 amino acids. The CDR3 DNA sequence: TGTGCCAGCAGCTTAGCCGGTCGACAGGGGGGTGAAAAACTGTTTTTT. Amino acids: CASSLAGRQGGEKLFF.

The chain employs TRBV25-1 and TRBJ2-1; possible D gene TRBD2, 6 bases. V was trimmed by 8 bases and J by 4 bases, leaving 15 bases between them. Germline CDR1 reads MGHDK; CDR2 reads SYGVNS. This CDR3 comprises 14 residues. CDR3 residues: CASSLGLAYNEQFF. The DNA for the CDR3 is TGTGCCAGCTCCTTGGGACTCGCTTACAATGAGCAGTTCTTC.

CDR3 protein: CASSSQGMYGYTF. As DNA, the CDR3 is TGCGCCAGTAGCTCACAGGGAATGTATGGCTACACCTTC. The rearrangement uses TRBV10-2 and TRBJ1-2, with a tentative D call TRBD1 (6 bases). In germline, CDR1 is WSHSY, CDR2 SAAADI. The V end was cut by 9 bases, the J end by 5 bases, with 16 bases between. This CDR3 region has 13 residues.

The chain uses TRBV12-5 and TRBJ2-1, with 9 positions matching TRBD1. The CDR3 consists of 16 residues. The germline V gene has CDR1 LGHNT and CDR2 FRNRAP. V dropped 4 bases and J dropped 8; count of bases not matched to a gene: 12. The CDR3 DNA sequence: TGTGCTAGTGGTTCGCGCGGGACAGGGAAAGTTGATGAGCAGTTCTTC. Its translation: CASGSRGTGKVDEQFF.

The chain combines TRBV28 with TRBJ1-2; D remains unclear. The CDR3 has 11 residues. V lost 5 bases to trimming and J lost 5 bases, with 6 bases between them. Germline CDR1 MDHEN, CDR2 SYDVKM. In DNA, the CDR3 is TGTGCCAGCAGTACAGTTTATGGCTACACCTTC. This translates into CASSTVYGYTF.

In its sample, this clone was seen once. The chain's CDR3 is CASTRDRATPRPNSPLHF. The CDR3, as DNA: TGTGCCAGCACCAGGGACAGGGCTACACCGAGACCAAATTCACCCCTCCACTTT. This chain links TRBV2 with TRBJ1-6; 9 bases fit TRBD1. The V gene's germline CDR1 is SNHLY and CDR2 FYNNEI. CDR3 length: 18 amino acids. V was pared by 7 bases and J by 7 bases, with 17 bases of the junction left unmatched.

J is TRBJ2-7 and V is TRBV6-2 or TRBV6-3; TRBD2 matches 7 bases. Unmatched junction bases numbered 6, after V lost 4 bases and J lost 0 bases. There are 15 residues in the CDR3. The germline V gene encodes CDR1 MNHEY and CDR2 SVGEGT. The CDR3 reads CASSSLAPSSYEQYF. The DNA of the CDR3 is TGTGCCAGCAGTTCACTAGCGCCAAGCTCCTACGAGCAGTACTTC.

The V and J genes are TRBV7-2 and TRBJ1-1, with 8 nucleotides matching TRBD1. Trimming at V came to 1 base and at J to 5 bases, leaving 6 bases not matched to a gene. Germline V lookup: CDR1 SGHTA, CDR2 FQGNSA. CDR3 length: 15 amino acids. CDR3 bases: TGTGCCAGCAGCTTAGAGTCCACAGGGGGTACTGAAGCTTTCTTT. This sequence encodes CASSLESTGGTEAFF.

As regards this clone: One end of the junction fails to match germline, which may point to a read error. V is TRBV28 and J is TRBJ2-7; a possible D gene is TRBD1 (6 bases). This CDR3 is built from 12 residues. Germline V gives CDR1 MDHEN, CDR2 SYDVKM. CDR3 in amino acids: CASSFPGQLKGF. The CDR3 DNA reads TGTGCCAGCAGTTTTCCCGGACAGCTAAAGGGCTTC.

This clone was seen just once. The CDR3 is CASSLSGTSGSHNEQFF. CDR3 DNA: TGTGCCAGCAGCTTATCAGGGACTAGCGGGAGCCACAATGAGCAGTTCTTC. V gene TRBV7-9 combines with J gene TRBJ2-1, with TRBD2 matching over 14 bases. This CDR3 region has 17 residues. The germline gives CDR1 SEHNR, CDR2 FQNEAQ (reference sequence). J was trimmed by 5 bases and V by 2 bases; bases with no gene match: 5.